These 15 T cell receptor beta chains were all obtained from the same sample, sequenced in a study of blood T cell repertoires in COVID-19. The repertoire was sequenced with immunoSEQ multiplex PCR; TCRdb's copy has only in-frame clones and lacks some. Among 280,000 or so clones, around nine tenths were seen once, and the ten largest hold 6% to 6.5%. Sample: PBMCs or T cells enriched from blood (not recorded which). The receptors shown here come from a woman aged 35 to 49 who had recovered from COVID-19.

There are a few counts of this clone. CDR3 in DNA: TGCGCCAGCAGCCAAGAATGGAAGGGGGCAAGAGAGCAGTACTTC. It encodes CASSQEWKGAREQYF. The chain carries TRBV4-3 and TRBJ2-7, with 7 bases matching TRBD1. Per germline, CDR1 LGHNA and CDR2 YSLEER. The CDR3 extends over 15 amino acids. The V segment lost 0 bases and the J segment 7 bases; nucleotides outside the gene matches: 9.

The chain uses TRBV5-6 and TRBJ1-2; the match to TRBD1 covers 9 bases. This CDR3 has 15 amino acids. With 2 bases clipped from V and 4 bases from J, the junction kept 6 bases outside the gene matches. CDR1 and CDR2 from the germline V gene are SGHDT and YYEEEE. The CDR3 loop reads CASSLGYRGLYGYTF. The CDR3 DNA reads as TGTGCCAGCAGCTTAGGTTACAGGGGGCTCTATGGCTACACCTTC. Filled out from reference TRBV5-6 and TRBJ1-2, the complete variable domain reads DAGVTQSPTHLIKTRGQQVTLRCSPKSGHDTVSWYQQALGQGPQFIFQYYEEEERQRGNFPDRFSGHQFPNYSSELNVNALLLGDSALYLCASSLGYRGLYGYTFGSGTRLTVV.

This chain connects TRBV10-3 to TRBJ2-3, with no clear D. Trimming removed 6 bases from V and 0 bases from J, with 10 bases in between. CDR1 ENHRY and CDR2 SYGVKD come from the germline V gene. This CDR3 has 14 residues. The chain's CDR3 is CAIRASTSTDTQYF. The CDR3 DNA sequence: TGTGCCATCAGGGCTAGTACCAGCACAGATACGCAGTATTTT.

In this sample, this clone turned up a few times. The chain employs TRBV5-1 and TRBJ2-7; 9 positions match TRBD1. Germline V gene data show CDR1 as SGHRS and CDR2 as YFSETQ. The CDR3 extends over 18 amino acids. V lost 2 bases to trimming and J lost 1 base; unmatched junction nucleotides: 13. CDR3 DNA: TGCGCCAGCAGCTTACCCCGGGACAGGGCGGCCCTTTCCTACGAGCAGTACTTC. It codes for CASSLPRDRAALSYEQYF. The complete variable domain, with remaining parts taken from reference TRBV5-1 and TRBJ2-7, reads KAGVTQTPRYLIKTRGQQVTLSCSPISGHRSVSWYQQTPGQGLQFLFEYFSETQRNKGNFPGRFSGRQFSNSRSEMNVSTLELGDSALYLCASSLPRDRAALSYEQYFGPGTRLTVT.

The genes are TRBV29-1 and TRBJ1-1, with 8 bases that match TRBD1. The CDR3 loop spans 11 amino acids. Trimming took 5 bases from V and 6 from J; bases not matched to a gene: 2. The germline CDR1 and CDR2 sequences are SQVTM and ANQGSEA. CDR3 residues: CSVRDRSEAFF. The CDR3 region has the DNA TGCAGCGTTCGGGACAGGTCTGAAGCTTTCTTT.

The chain is built from TRBV5-6 and TRBJ2-4; 7 bases line up with TRBD2. The germline V gene encodes CDR1 SGHDT and CDR2 YYEEEE. The CDR3 is made up of 18 amino acids. V lost 0 bases, J lost 0 bases, and 9 bases stayed unmatched. CDR3 protein: CASSLGLADTLAKNIQYF. The CDR3 nucleotides read TGTGCCAGCAGCTTGGGGCTAGCGGACACTTTAGCCAAAAACATTCAGTACTTC.

This chain links TRBV7-3 with TRBJ2-3; TRBD2 agrees at 8 bases. The CDR3 length is 17 residues. CDR1 and CDR2 (germline): SGHTA, FQGTGA. The ends lost 5 bases at V and 2 bases at J; junction bases unmatched: 12. The CDR3 spells CASSATGAGEHTDTQYF. The DNA of the CDR3 is TGTGCCAGCAGCGCTACAGGAGCGGGAGAGCACACAGATACGCAGTATTTT.

This clone has a single count. The V call is TRBV2, the J call TRBJ2-3; TRBD1 might be the D (6 bases). The germline V gene encodes CDR1 SNHLY and CDR2 FYNNEI. V was shortened by 6 bases and J by 3 bases, with 25 bases between the two germline ends. The CDR3 contains 18 residues. CDR3 sequence (DNA): TGTGCCAGCAGGCCGCCCCTTGGGGGCAGGGGCGGAACAGATACGCAGTATTTT. It yields the protein CASRPPLGGRGGTDTQYF.

The V gene is TRBV27, the J gene TRBJ2-3; 8 bases map to TRBD1. The CDR3 runs to 15 residues. With 1 base clipped from V and 10 bases from J, the junction kept 10 bases outside the gene matches. From germline, CDR1 is MNHEY and CDR2 SMNVEV (reference sequence). This CDR3 reads CASSLYTQGDSPQYF. CDR3 in DNA: TGTGCCAGCAGTTTATATACACAGGGGGATAGTCCGCAGTATTTT.

The CDR3 bases are TGTGCCAGTAGTATATCCAGCGGAGCATACAATGAGCAGTTCTTC. Its translation is CASSISSGAYNEQFF. The chain employs TRBV19 and TRBJ2-1, with a weak D call TRBD2 (5 bases). The CDR3 is made up of 15 amino acids. Between the trimmed V and J ends, which lost 2 bases and 4 bases, there was a span of 12 bases. Germline CDR1 is LNHDA and CDR2 is SQIVND (reference sequence). The full variable domain, its missing parts supplied by reference TRBV19 and TRBJ2-1, is DGGITQSPKYLFRKEGQNVTLSCEQNLNHDAMYWYRQDPGQGLRLIYYSQIVNDFQKGDIAEGYSVSREKKESFPLTVTSAQKNPTAFYLCASSISSGAYNEQFFGPGTRLTVL.

The chain links TRBV11-3 to TRBJ2-1; tentatively, D is TRBD2 (6 bases). The V gene's germline CDR1 is SGHNT and CDR2 YENEEA. The CDR3 contains 12 residues. With 3 bases removed from V and 8 bases from J, the gap between germline ends came to 8 bases. CDR3 in amino acids: CASSFGGDEQFF. The CDR3 DNA reads as TGTGCCAGCAGCTTCGGGGGAGATGAGCAGTTCTTC.

V gene TRBV27 combines with J gene TRBJ2-5; 9 bases are a match to TRBD2. This CDR3 is built from 14 residues. The V and J ends lost 2 bases and 5 bases, in that order; junction bases with no gene match: 3. CDR1 is MNHEY, CDR2 SMNVEV, per germline (reference sequence). DNA of the CDR3: TGTGCCAGCAGTTTACTGGCGGGGGGGGAGACCCAGTACTTC. Translation gives CASSLLAGGETQYF.

This sequence joins TRBV3-1 (or the pseudogene TRBV3-2) and TRBJ2-1, with 11 bases lining up with TRBD2. The CDR3 spans 18 residues. The J segment lost 9 bases and the V segment lost 0 bases, leaving 13 bases of the junction unmatched. CDR1 is LGHDT, CDR2 YNNKEL, per germline (reference sequence). The DNA of the CDR3 is TGTGCCAGCAGCCAAGATAGGCCAGGGCTAGCGGGAGGCTGTGAGCAGTTCTTC. Protein: CASSQDRPGLAGGCEQFF.

The chain links TRBV5-1 to TRBJ2-6; 7 bases fit TRBD1. The germline V gene encodes CDR1 SGHRS and CDR2 YFSETQ. This CDR3 comprises 18 residues. Losses at the gene ends were 7 bases for V and 2 bases for J; bases not matched to a gene: 15. The CDR3 protein is CASSRTQQGPAGANVLTF. The CDR3, as DNA: TGCGCCAGCTCACGGACCCAACAGGGGCCAGCTGGGGCCAACGTCCTGACTTTC. Using reference TRBV5-1 and TRBJ2-6 for the parts outside the CDR3, the full variable domain is KAGVTQTPRYLIKTRGQQVTLSCSPISGHRSVSWYQQTPGQGLQFLFEYFSETQRNKGNFPGRFSGRQFSNSRSEMNVSTLELGDSALYLCASSRTQQGPAGANVLTFGAGSRLTVL.

About this clone itself: The sample contains more than one DNA sequence encoding this CDR3. This chain connects TRBV7-9 to TRBJ2-2; the D gene is possibly TRBD2 (5 bases). This CDR3 has 15 residues. CDR1 is SEHNR, CDR2 FQNEAQ, per germline (reference sequence). V gave up 1 base and J gave up 5 bases, with 11 bases separating them. DNA of the CDR3: TGTGCCAGCAGCTTAGGAGGACTCAATACCGGGGAGCTGTTTTTT. Protein sequence: CASSLGGLNTGELFF.